These T cell receptor beta chains were read from a single sample in a study of T cells in Graves' hyperthyroidism and ophthalmopathy. Each CDR3 protein gets one entry after TCRdb re-called the multiplex PCR reads with MiXCR. Of over 450,000 distinct CDR3 sequences in the sample, roughly 18% were seen once. The sample comprised blood. The receptor source for this set is a woman aged 18-29 years with Graves' ophthalmopathy. Each CDR3 is given with its conserved first and last residue. A D gene is named only where the DNA matches it firmly. Size values are once, few and many counts, or a class for expanded clones, and some rows have none.

>.|TRBV20-1|TRBJ1-1|many
CSAVGPAGTEAFF
TGCAGTGCGGTGGGACCGGCAGGCACTGAAGCTTTCTTT
>.|TRBV27|TRBJ2-7|many
CASSLSAASGYEQYF
TGTGCCAGCAGTTTATCGGCCGCTTCGGGATACGAGCAGTACTTC
>.|TRBV5-1|TRBJ1-5|few
CASSLTGAHEQPQHF
TGCGCCAGCAGCTTGACGGGGGCGCATGAACAGCCCCAGCATTTT
>TRBD1|TRBV10-3|TRBJ2-7|.
CATEDRGLKDEQYF
TGTGCCACAGAGGACAGGGGGCTTAAAGACGAGCAGTACTTC
>.|TRBV10-1|TRBJ1-2|many
CASRQTVNYGYTF
TGCGCCAGCAGGCAGACAGTAAACTATGGCTACACCTTC
>TRBD1|TRBV20-1|TRBJ1-1|many
CSARRRGEGTEAFF
TGCAGTGCTAGGCGCAGGGGGGAGGGCACTGAAGCTTTCTTT
>TRBD2|TRBV20-1|TRBJ2-4|few
CSAREGEGAKNIQYF
TGCAGTGCTAGAGAGGGGGAGGGAGCCAAAAACATTCAGTACTTC
>TRBD1|TRBV28|TRBJ1-2|.
CASSSGQRFGYTF
TGTGCCAGCAGTTCGGGACAGAGGTTTGGCTACACCTTC
>.|TRBV18|TRBJ1-3|many
CASSPPGFGNTIYF
TGTGCCAGCTCACCGCCGGGGTTTGGAAACACCATATATTTT
>.|TRBV11-2|TRBJ2-7|.
CASTQVLLAYEQYF
TGTGCCAGCACACAAGTTCTACTGGCCTACGAGCAGTACTTC
>.|TRBV19|TRBJ1-5|.
CASSIGRESQPQHF
TGTGCCAGTAGTATTGGACGGGAATCTCAGCCCCAGCATTTT